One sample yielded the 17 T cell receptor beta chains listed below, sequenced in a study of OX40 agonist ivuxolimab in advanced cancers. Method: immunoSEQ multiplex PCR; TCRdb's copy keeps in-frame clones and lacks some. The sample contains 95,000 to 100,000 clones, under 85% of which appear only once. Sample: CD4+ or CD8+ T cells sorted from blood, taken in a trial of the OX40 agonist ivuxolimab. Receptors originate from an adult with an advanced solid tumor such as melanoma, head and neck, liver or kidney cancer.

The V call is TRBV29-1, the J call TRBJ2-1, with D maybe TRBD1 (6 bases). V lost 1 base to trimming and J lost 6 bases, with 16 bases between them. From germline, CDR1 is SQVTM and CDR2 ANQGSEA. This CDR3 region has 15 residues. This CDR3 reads CSVEGTGLRTNEQFF. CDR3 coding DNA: TGCAGCGTTGAAGGTACAGGGCTGCGGACCAATGAGCAGTTCTTC.

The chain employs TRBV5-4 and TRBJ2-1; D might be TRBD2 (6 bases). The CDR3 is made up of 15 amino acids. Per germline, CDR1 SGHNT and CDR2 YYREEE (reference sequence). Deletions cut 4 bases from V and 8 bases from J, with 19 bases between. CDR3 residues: CASSKSGTSYDEQFF. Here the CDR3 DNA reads TGTGCCAGCAGCAAATCCGGGACTTCTTATGATGAGCAGTTCTTC.

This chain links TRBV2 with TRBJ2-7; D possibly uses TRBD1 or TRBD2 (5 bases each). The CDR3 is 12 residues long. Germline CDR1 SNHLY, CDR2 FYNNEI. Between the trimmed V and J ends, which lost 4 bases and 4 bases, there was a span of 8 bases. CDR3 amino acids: CASSAGSYEQYF. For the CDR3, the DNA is TGTGCCAGCAGTGCAGGGAGTTACGAGCAGTACTTC. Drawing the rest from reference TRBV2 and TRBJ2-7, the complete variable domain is EPEVTQTPSHQVTQMGQEVILRCVPISNHLYFYWYRQILGQKVEFLVSFYNNEISEKSEIFDDQFSVERPDGSNFTLKIRSTKLEDSAMYFCASSAGSYEQYFGPGTRLTVT.

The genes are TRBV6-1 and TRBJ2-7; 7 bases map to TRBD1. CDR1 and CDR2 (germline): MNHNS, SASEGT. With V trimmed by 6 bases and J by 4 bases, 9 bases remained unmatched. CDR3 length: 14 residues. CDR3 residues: CASREVGQPYEQYF. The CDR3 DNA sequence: TGTGCCAGCAGAGAGGTGGGACAGCCTTACGAGCAGTACTTC.

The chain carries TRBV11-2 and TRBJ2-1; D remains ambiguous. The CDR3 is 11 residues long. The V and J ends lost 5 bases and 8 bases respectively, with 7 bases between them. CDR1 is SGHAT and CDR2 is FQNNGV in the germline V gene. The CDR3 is CASSPRDEQFF. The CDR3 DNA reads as TGTGCCAGCAGCCCTAGGGATGAGCAGTTCTTC.

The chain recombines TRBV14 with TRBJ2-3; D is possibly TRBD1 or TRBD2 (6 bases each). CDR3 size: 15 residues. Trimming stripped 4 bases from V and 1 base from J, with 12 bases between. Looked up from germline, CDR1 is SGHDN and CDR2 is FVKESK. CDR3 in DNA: TGTGCCAGCAGCCCTACGGGGGCGCGCACAGATACGCAGTATTTT. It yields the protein CASSPTGARTDTQYF.

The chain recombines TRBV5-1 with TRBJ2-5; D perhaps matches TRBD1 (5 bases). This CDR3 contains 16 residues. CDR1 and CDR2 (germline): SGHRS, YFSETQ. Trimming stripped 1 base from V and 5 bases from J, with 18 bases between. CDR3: CASSLMDTTIRETQYF. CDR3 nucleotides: TGCGCCAGCAGCTTGATGGACACCACCATACGGGAGACCCAGTACTTC.

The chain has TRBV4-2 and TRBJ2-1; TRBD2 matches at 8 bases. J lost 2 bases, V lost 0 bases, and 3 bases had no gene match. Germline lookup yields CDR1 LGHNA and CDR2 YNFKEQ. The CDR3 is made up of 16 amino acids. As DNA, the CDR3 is TGTGCCAGCAGCCAAGAGAGCGGGGGAACCTACAATGAGCAGTTCTTC. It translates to CASSQESGGTYNEQFF.

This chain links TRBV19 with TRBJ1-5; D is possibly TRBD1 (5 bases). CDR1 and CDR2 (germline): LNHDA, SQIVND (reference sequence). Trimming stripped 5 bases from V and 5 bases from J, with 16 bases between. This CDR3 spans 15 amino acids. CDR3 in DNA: TGTGCCAGTAGTGTGGACACCCTCGGGGATCAGCCCCAGCATTTT. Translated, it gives CASSVDTLGDQPQHF.

The chain's CDR3 is CASSNGRYYEQYF. As DNA, the CDR3 is TGTGCCAGCAGTAACGGACGGTACTACGAGCAGTACTTC. V and J are TRBV27 and TRBJ2-7; D gene unclear. The CDR3 extends over 13 amino acids. Looked up from germline, CDR1 is MNHEY and CDR2 is SMNVEV (reference sequence). Trimming pared 5 bases from V and 3 bases from J, leaving 11 bases between.

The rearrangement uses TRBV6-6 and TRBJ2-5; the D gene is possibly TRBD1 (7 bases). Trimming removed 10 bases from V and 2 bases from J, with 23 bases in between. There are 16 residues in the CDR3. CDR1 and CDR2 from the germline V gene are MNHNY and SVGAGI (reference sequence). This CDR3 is CATREHRGGAQETQYF. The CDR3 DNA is TGTGCCACCAGGGAACACAGGGGAGGTGCTCAAGAGACCCAGTACTTC.

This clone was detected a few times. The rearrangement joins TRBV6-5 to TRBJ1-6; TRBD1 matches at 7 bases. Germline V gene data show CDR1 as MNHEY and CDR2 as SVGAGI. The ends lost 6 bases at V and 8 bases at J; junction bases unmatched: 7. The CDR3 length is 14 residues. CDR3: CASSYDRVYSPLHF. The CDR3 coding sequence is TGTGCCAGCAGCTACGACAGGGTCTATTCACCCCTCCACTTT.

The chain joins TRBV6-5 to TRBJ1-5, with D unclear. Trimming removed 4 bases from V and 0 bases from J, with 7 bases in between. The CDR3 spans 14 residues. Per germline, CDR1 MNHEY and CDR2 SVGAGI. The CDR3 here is CASSSQYSNQPQHF. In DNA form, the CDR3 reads TGTGCCAGCAGTTCTCAGTATAGCAATCAGCCCCAGCATTTT.

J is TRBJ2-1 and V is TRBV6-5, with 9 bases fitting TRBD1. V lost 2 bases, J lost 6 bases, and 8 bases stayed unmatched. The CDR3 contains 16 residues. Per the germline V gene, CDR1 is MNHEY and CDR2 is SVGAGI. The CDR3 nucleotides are TGTGCCAGCAGTTACCAGACAGGGGGTAGGTCCAATGAGCAGTTCTTC. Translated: CASSYQTGGRSNEQFF.

CDR3 region: CASRRTGSSYEQYF. For the CDR3, the DNA is TGTGCCAGCAGACGGACAGGGAGCTCCTACGAGCAGTACTTC. The gene calls are TRBV5-6 and TRBJ2-7; 8 positions match TRBD1. Germline V CDR1 and CDR2: SGHDT, YYEEEE. The CDR3 loop spans 14 amino acids. Trimming cost V 5 bases and J 0 bases; bases outside gene matches: 4.

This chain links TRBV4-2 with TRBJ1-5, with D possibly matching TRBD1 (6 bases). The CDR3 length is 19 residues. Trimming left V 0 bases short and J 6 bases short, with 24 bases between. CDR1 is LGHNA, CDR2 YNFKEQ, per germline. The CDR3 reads CASSQDRTVLQRGSQPQHF. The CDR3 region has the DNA TGTGCCAGCAGCCAAGATAGGACAGTTCTACAGAGGGGGAGTCAGCCCCAGCATTTT.

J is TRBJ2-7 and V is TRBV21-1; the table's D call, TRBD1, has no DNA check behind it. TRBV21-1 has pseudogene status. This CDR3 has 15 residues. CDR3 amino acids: CASSSLPHLPGEQYF. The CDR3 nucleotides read TGTGCCAGCAGCTCCCTCCCACATCTACCAGGCGAGCAGTACTTC.